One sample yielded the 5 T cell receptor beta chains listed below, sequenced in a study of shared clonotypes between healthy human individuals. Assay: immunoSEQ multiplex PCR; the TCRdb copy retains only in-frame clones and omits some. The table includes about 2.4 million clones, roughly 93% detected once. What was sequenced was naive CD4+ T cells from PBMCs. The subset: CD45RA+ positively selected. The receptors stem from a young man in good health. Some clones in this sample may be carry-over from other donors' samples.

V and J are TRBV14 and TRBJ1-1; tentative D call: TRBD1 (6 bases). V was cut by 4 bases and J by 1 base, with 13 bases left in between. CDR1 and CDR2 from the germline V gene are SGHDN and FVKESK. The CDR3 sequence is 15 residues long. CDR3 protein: CASSPDGRGNTEAFF. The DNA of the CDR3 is TGTGCCAGCAGCCCTGACGGCAGGGGGAACACTGAAGCTTTCTTT.

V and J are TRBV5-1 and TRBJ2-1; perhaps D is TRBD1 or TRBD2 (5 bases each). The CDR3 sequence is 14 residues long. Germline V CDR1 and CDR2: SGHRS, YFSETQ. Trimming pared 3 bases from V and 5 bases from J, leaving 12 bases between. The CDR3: CASSWGWGNNEQFF. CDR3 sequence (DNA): TGCGCCAGCAGCTGGGGGTGGGGAAACAATGAGCAGTTCTTC.

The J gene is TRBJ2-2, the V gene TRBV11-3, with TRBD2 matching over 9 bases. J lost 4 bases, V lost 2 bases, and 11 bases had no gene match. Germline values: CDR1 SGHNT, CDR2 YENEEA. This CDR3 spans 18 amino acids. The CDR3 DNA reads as TGTGCCAGCAGCTTAACCCTAGCGGGATTACGGGGCACCGGGGAGCTGTTTTTT. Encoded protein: CASSLTLAGLRGTGELFF.

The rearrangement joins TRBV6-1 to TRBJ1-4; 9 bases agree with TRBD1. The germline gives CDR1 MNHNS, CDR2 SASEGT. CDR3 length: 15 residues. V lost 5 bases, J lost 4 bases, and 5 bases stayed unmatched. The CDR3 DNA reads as TGTGCCAGCAGTCCCTGGACAGGGGTTAATGAAAAACTGTTTTTT. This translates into CASSPWTGVNEKLFF.

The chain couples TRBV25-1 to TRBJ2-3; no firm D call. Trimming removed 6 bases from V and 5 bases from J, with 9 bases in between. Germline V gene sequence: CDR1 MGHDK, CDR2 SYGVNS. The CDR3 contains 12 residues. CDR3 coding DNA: TGTGCCAGCAGGGTAGGTGTAGATACGCAGTATTTT. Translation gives CASRVGVDTQYF.